The next 10 T cell receptor beta chains were all read from a single sample in a study of blood T cells in healthy people across ages. With a J-beta primer mix and a sample-barcoded 5' primer, a second PCR ran 7 to 11 cycles. TCRdb reanalysed the 5' RACE reads using MiXCR and keeps one entry per CDR3 protein. The data contain 1.6 million or so distinct CDR3 sequences, around 35% of them singletons. Sequenced input: blood. The receptors here all came from a woman in her thirties in good health.

The chain is built from TRBV12-3 or TRBV12-4 and TRBJ2-7; TRBD1 is a possible D gene (7 bases). Trimming removed 4 bases from V and 4 bases from J, with 17 bases in between. The CDR3 runs to 15 residues. CDR3 amino acids: CASSSDREVGYEQYF. DNA of the CDR3: TGTGCCAGCAGTTCCGACAGGGAGGTGGGGTACGAGCAGTACTTC.

This clonotype occurred a few times. V gene TRBV20-1 combines with J gene TRBJ2-1; TRBD2 agrees at 8 bases. CDR1 and CDR2 from the germline V gene are DFQATT and SNEGSKA (reference sequence). CDR3 length: 15 residues. The trim removed 1 base at V and 4 bases at J, leaving 6 bases unmatched. The CDR3 nucleotides are TGCAGTGCTAGAGGACTAGCGATCCCTTACAATGAGCAGTTCTTC. Protein sequence: CSARGLAIPYNEQFF.

The chain recombines TRBV5-4 with TRBJ2-7; 8 bases fit TRBD2. Gene TRBJ2-5 matches the end of the DNA better, so the J call may be wrong. Germline lookup yields CDR1 SGHNT and CDR2 YYREEE (reference sequence). CDR3 size: 16 residues. The CDR3 DNA is TGTGCCAGCAGCTTGGCCACGGGGGGGGTCCCAGAGACCCAGTACTTC. This encodes CASSLATGGVPETQYF.

Of note for this clonotype: Germline and junction disagree at one end, which may indicate a read error. The rearrangement joins TRBV11-2 to TRBJ2-1; 11 bases are a match to TRBD2. The CDR3 is made up of 17 amino acids. The V gene's germline CDR1 is SGHAT and CDR2 FQNNGV. The CDR3 bases are TGTACCAGCAGCCAGATTAGCGGGGGGGCCGGAGGTAATGAGCAGTTCTTC. It is translated as CTSSQISGGAGGNEQFF. The variable domain in full, completed from reference TRBV11-2 and TRBJ2-1, reads EAGVAQSPRYKIIEKRQSVAFWCNPISGHATLYWYQQILGQGPKLLIQFQNNGVVDDSQLPKDRFSAERLKGVDSTLKIQPAKLEDSAVYLCTSSQISGGAGGNEQFFGPGTRLTVL.

Ten or more counts support this clonotype. V is TRBV15 and J is TRBJ2-6; D gene ambiguous. The germline V and J ends were trimmed by 5 bases and 1 base, with 18 bases remaining between them. The CDR3 covers 18 residues. Germline V gene sequence: CDR1 LNHNV, CDR2 YYDKDF (reference sequence). CDR3 sequence: CATSPRRVLSSGANVLTF. The CDR3 DNA follows: TGTGCCACCAGCCCTCGACGAGTCCTAAGTTCTGGGGCCAACGTCCTGACTTTC.

This clonotype came up many times. The V call is TRBV5-1, the J call TRBJ1-5; 7 bases are shared with TRBD1. Germline CDR1 and CDR2: SGHRS and YFSETQ. Unmatched junction bases numbered 1, after V lost 0 bases and J lost 1 base. The CDR3 is 15 residues long. CDR3 nucleotides: TGCGCCAGCAGCTTGGACAGGGGAAGCAATCAGCCCCAGCATTTT. It encodes CASSLDRGSNQPQHF.

This chain connects TRBV20-1 to TRBJ2-7, with TRBD2 as a possible D gene (5 bases). V dropped 5 bases and J dropped 4 bases, with 12 bases sitting between them. The CDR3 has 12 residues. The germline CDR1 and CDR2 sequences are DFQATT and SNEGSKA (reference sequence). For the CDR3, the DNA is TGCAGTGCTGAAACTAGTTCTTACGAGCAGTACTTC. Translating gives CSAETSSYEQYF.

This clonotype was recorded a few times. V is TRBV5-6 and J is TRBJ2-3; 9 positions agree with TRBD1. Germline values: CDR1 SGHDT, CDR2 YYEEEE. This CDR3 region has 15 residues. Germline trimming cut 5 bases from V and 4 bases from J; bases unmatched to any gene: 8. CDR3 sequence: CASSYSGTGPDTQYF. The CDR3 DNA reads TGTGCCAGCAGTTATTCCGGGACAGGGCCAGATACGCAGTATTTT.

Only a few counts were recorded for this clonotype. The chain carries TRBV30 and TRBJ2-3; TRBD1 agrees at 9 bases. The CDR3 contains 15 residues. Germline V CDR1 and CDR2: GTSNPN, SVGIG (reference sequence). J gave up 2 bases and V 4 bases, and 7 bases lay outside the gene matches. Here the CDR3 DNA reads TGTGCCTGGATCCGGGACAGGGCCTTCACAGATACGCAGTATTTT. Translated: CAWIRDRAFTDTQYF. The full variable domain, in which reference TRBV30 and TRBJ2-3 provide the parts outside the CDR3, is SQTIHQWPATLVQPVGSPLSLECTVEGTSNPNLYWYRQAAGRGLQLLFYSVGIGQISSEVPQNLSASRPQDRQFILSSKKLLLSDSGFYLCAWIRDRAFTDTQYFGPGTRLTVL.

In regard to this clonotype: An end of the junction differs from the germline gene, which may be a read error. The rearrangement joins TRBV5-1 to TRBJ1-2, with D maybe TRBD1 (6 bases). Germline V gene data show CDR1 as SGHRS and CDR2 as YFSETQ. The CDR3 runs 15 residues. The CDR3 loop is CASSLGSQGNYGCTF. The CDR3 region has the DNA TGCGCCAGCAGCTTGGGCTCACAGGGAAACTATGGCTGCACCTTC.